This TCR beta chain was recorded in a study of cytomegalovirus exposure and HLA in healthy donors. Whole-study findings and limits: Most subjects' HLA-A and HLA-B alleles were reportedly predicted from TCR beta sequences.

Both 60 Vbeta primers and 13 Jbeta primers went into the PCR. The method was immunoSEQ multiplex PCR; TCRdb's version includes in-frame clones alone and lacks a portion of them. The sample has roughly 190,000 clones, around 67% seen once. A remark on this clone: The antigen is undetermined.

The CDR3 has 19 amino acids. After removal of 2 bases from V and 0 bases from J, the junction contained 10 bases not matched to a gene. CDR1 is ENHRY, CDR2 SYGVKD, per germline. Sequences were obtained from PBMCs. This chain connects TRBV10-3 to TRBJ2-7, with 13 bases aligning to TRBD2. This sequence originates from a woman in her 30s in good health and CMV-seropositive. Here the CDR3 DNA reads TGTGCCATCAGTGAGAGGACTAGCGGGAGAAGGGGTCGCTCCTACGAGCAGTACTTC. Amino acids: CAISERTSGRRGRSYEQYF.